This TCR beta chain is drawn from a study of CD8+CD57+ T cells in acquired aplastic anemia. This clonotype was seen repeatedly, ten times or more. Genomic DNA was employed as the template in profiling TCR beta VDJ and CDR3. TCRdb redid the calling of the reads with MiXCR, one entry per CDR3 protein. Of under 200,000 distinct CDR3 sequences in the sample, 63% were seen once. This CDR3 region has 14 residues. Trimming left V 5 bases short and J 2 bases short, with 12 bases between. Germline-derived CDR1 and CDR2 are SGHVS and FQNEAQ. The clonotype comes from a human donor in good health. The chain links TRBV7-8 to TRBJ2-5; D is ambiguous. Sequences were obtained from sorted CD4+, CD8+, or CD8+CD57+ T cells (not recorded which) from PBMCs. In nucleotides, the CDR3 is TGTGCCAGCAGCCCTAGACCGTTTCAAGAGACCCAGTACTTC. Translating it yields CASSPRPFQETQYF.